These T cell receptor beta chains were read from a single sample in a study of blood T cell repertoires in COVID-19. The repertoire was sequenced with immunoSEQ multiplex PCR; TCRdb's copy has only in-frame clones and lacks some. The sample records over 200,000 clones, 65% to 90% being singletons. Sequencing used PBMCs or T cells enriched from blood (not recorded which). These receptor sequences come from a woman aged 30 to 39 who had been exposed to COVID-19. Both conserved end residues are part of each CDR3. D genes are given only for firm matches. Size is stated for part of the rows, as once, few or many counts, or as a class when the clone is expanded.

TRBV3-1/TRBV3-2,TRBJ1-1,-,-,TGTGCCAGCAGCCAAGTTGGGGCCATGAACACTGAAGCTTTCTTT,CASSQVGAMNTEAFF
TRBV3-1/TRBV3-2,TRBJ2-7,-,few,TGTGCCAGCAGCCAATTCAACGAGCAGTACTTC,CASSQFNEQYF
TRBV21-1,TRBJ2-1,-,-,TGTGCCAGCAGCGGGTTTGAGGGGGGGGACAATGAGCAGTTCTTC,CASSGFEGGDNEQFF
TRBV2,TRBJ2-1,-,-,TGTGCCAGCATCCCCCCAAGAGAAACCGCCAATGAGCAGTTCTTC,CASIPPRETANEQFF
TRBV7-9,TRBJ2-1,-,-,TGTGCCAGCAGCCTGGGGGAGGTTGAGCAGTTCTTC,CASSLGEVEQFF
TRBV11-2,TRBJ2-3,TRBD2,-,TGTGCCAGCAGCCCCCAAATTATAGCGGGGGGGCCAGATACGCAGTATTTT,CASSPQIIAGGPDTQYF
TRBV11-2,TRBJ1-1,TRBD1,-,TGTGCCAGCAGCTTAAGGGGGCGCGTTGAAGCTTTCTTT,CASSLRGRVEAFF
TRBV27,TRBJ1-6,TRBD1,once,TGTGCCAGCAGTTTATGGGGACAGGGGGCCAATAATTCACCCCTCCACTTT,CASSLWGQGANNSPLHF
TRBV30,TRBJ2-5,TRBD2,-,TGTGCCTGGGAGCTAGCGGGGTCGGAGACCCAGTACTTC,CAWELAGSETQYF
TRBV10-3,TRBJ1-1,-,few,TGTGCCATCAGTGAAGGTCTCTCAAGGGGAGCTTTCTTT,CAISEGLSRGAFF
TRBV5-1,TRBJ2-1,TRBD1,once,TGCGCCAGCAACCGGGACAGGGCACACAATGAGCAGTTCTTC,CASNRDRAHNEQFF
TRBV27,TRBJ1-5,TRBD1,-,TGTGCCAGCGCACCGACAGGGCGCAATCAGCCCCAGCATTTT,CASAPTGRNQPQHF
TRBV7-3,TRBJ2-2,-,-,TGTGCCAGCAGCTTGAGCAGGGCTTGGACCGGGGAGCTGTTTTTT,CASSLSRAWTGELFF
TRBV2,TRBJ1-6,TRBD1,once,TGTGCCAGCAGTGACTCGACAGGGGGCAATTCACCCCTCCACTTT,CASSDSTGGNSPLHF
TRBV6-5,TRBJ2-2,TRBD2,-,TGTGCCAGCAGAATAGCGGGGGCGAACACCGGGGAGCTGTTTTTT,CASRIAGANTGELFF
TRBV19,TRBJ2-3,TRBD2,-,TGTGCCAGTAGTAAACGGGGGGGCGGGGAAGATACGCAGTATTTT,CASSKRGGGEDTQYF